This TCR beta chain came from a study of identical twins. Whole-study findings and limits: For out-of-frame alpha sequences shared by twins, low generation probability was in excess.

MiXCR, applied by TCRdb to the 5' RACE reads, yields one record per CDR3 protein. Of roughly 240,000 distinct CDR3 sequences listed, 7.5% are singletons. Remarks on this clonotype: The antigen is unknown.

CDR3 length equals 14 residues. Germline values: CDR1 MDHEN, CDR2 SYDVKM. V was pared by 2 bases and J by 3 bases, with 8 bases between. The sample also formed part of further work on yellow fever vaccine responses in identical twins.

The J gene is TRBJ2-1, the V gene TRBV28; D may be TRBD1 or TRBD2 (5 bases each). This sequence originates from a woman between 18 and 30 years old in good health. The sequenced sample consisted of CD8+ T cells sorted from blood. CDR3 amino acids: CASSLERGYNEQFF. CDR3 sequence (DNA): TGTGCCAGCAGTTTAGAGAGGGGCTACAATGAGCAGTTCTTC.